The 20 T cell receptor beta chains presented below share a single source sample, sequenced in a study of shared clonotypes between healthy human individuals. Generated by immunoSEQ multiplex PCR, the TCRdb table keeps only in-frame clones and is missing some. The table lists 450,000 to 500,000 clones, 79% of them singletons, with more than 10% in the top ten. The sample was PBMCs. The source of these receptors is a woman between 40 and 50 years old in good health. Some clones in this sample may be carry-over from other donors' samples.

The CDR3 region has the DNA TGTGCCAGCAGCCCTCCGTGGAGCGGCTACAATGAGCAGTTCTTC. This sequence encodes CASSPPWSGYNEQFF. The chain has TRBV11-2 and TRBJ2-1, with D perhaps TRBD2 (5 bases). CDR3 length: 15 residues. The germline V gene has CDR1 SGHAT and CDR2 FQNNGV. Trimming removed 5 bases at V and 3 bases at J, with 14 bases between.

V gene TRBV27 combines with J gene TRBJ1-5, with TRBD1 matching over 11 bases. The germline CDR1 and CDR2 sequences are MNHEY and SMNVEV (reference sequence). The J segment lost 7 bases and the V segment lost 5 bases, leaving 1 base of the junction unmatched. The CDR3 loop spans 13 amino acids. In DNA form, the CDR3 reads TGTGCCAGCAGTAGGGACAGGGGGCAGCCCCAGCATTTT. It encodes CASSRDRGQPQHF.

The chain recombines TRBV28 with TRBJ2-5; D may be TRBD1 (5 bases). This CDR3 contains 15 residues. Germline CDR1 reads MDHEN; CDR2 reads SYDVKM. Deletions cut 3 bases from V and 1 base from J, with 12 bases between. CDR3 coding DNA: TGTGCCAGCAGTTTGACAGTTCCCCCCCAAGAGACCCAGTACTTC. It yields the protein CASSLTVPPQETQYF.

The chain links TRBV6-4 to TRBJ1-1, with D possibly TRBD1 on 6 matching bases. CDR1 is MRHNA and CDR2 is SNTAGT in the germline V gene. V was clipped by 3 bases and J by 5 bases, with 10 bases between them. This CDR3 comprises 13 residues. CDR3 bases: TGTGCCAGCAGTGAACAGGGTGGAACTGAAGCTTTCTTT. Amino acids: CASSEQGGTEAFF.

V gene TRBV7-2 combines with J gene TRBJ1-2; D is unclear. Germline V lookup: CDR1 SGHTA, CDR2 FQGNSA. The CDR3 spans 11 residues. Trimming stripped 1 base from V and 12 bases from J, with 9 bases between. The CDR3 DNA reads TGTGCCAGCAGCTTAGGGTCGGGTGACACCTTC. It codes for CASSLGSGDTF.

V usage is TRBV5-1 and J usage is TRBJ2-3; D is ambiguous. Deletions cut 6 bases from V and 3 bases from J, with 11 bases between. CDR1 is SGHRS, CDR2 YFSETQ, per germline. There are 13 residues in the CDR3. CDR3 amino acids: CASKASGTDTQYF. CDR3 bases: TGCGCCAGCAAGGCGTCAGGAACAGATACGCAGTATTTT. Full variable domain (missing parts from reference TRBV5-1 and TRBJ2-3): KAGVTQTPRYLIKTRGQQVTLSCSPISGHRSVSWYQQTPGQGLQFLFEYFSETQRNKGNFPGRFSGRQFSNSRSEMNVSTLELGDSALYLCASKASGTDTQYFGPGTRLTVL.

V is TRBV7-2 and J is TRBJ1-2; perhaps TRBD1 as D (5 bases). Trimming took off 2 bases at V and 4 bases at J, with 20 bases between the two ends. In germline, CDR1 is SGHTA, CDR2 FQGNSA. The CDR3 runs to 17 residues. DNA of the CDR3: TGTGCCAGCAGCTTAATTGTCGGGGCTTATAGCGGCTATGGCTACACCTTC. The encoded protein is CASSLIVGAYSGYGYTF.

This clone was counted only a few times. The rearrangement links TRBV5-1 to TRBJ1-1; 7 bases match TRBD1. The germline gives CDR1 SGHRS, CDR2 YFSETQ. There are 13 residues in the CDR3. Trimming cost V 2 bases and J 3 bases; bases outside gene matches: 1. Written as DNA, the CDR3 is TGCGCCAGCAGCTTCACAGGGGACACTGAAGCTTTCTTT. This gives the protein CASSFTGDTEAFF.

This clone was picked up one time. The chain uses TRBV5-5 and TRBJ1-1; TRBD1 matches at 8 bases. Germline V lookup: CDR1 SGHKS, CDR2 YYEKEE (reference sequence). Trimming took 5 bases from V and 2 from J; bases not matched to a gene: 11. This CDR3 is 16 amino acids long. For the CDR3, the DNA is TGTGCCAGCAGTGGGTTAACGGGACAGGTAAACACTGAAGCTTTCTTT. It is translated as CASSGLTGQVNTEAFF.

The chain links TRBV7-9 to TRBJ1-1, with D uncertain. This CDR3 is built from 13 residues. Germline CDR1 and CDR2: SEHNR and FQNEAQ (reference sequence). Trimming cost V 7 bases and J 4 bases, with 13 bases left between them. CDR3 residues: CASNLEVLTEAFF. The CDR3, as DNA: TGTGCCAGCAACCTCGAGGTTCTCACTGAAGCTTTCTTT.

J is TRBJ2-1 and V is TRBV9; D not certain. The CDR3 extends over 11 amino acids. Germline V gene sequence: CDR1 SGDLS, CDR2 YYNGEE. Trimming removed 0 bases at V and 12 bases at J, with 7 bases between. DNA for the CDR3: TGTGCCAGCAGCGTAGGGTCCGTGCAGTTCTTC. Its protein product is CASSVGSVQFF.

The V and J genes are TRBV10-3 and TRBJ1-1, with no clear D. The CDR3 has 13 residues. Germline V lookup: CDR1 ENHRY, CDR2 SYGVKD. V gave up 2 bases and J gave up 6 bases, with 10 bases separating them. The CDR3 loop reads CAISELVSSEAFF. DNA for the CDR3: TGTGCCATCAGTGAGCTCGTTAGCTCTGAAGCTTTCTTT.

The chain carries TRBV27 and TRBJ2-7, with TRBD1 as a possible D gene (6 bases). V was pared by 0 bases and J by 2 bases, with 11 bases between. There are 15 residues in the CDR3. CDR1 and CDR2 from the germline V gene are MNHEY and SMNVEV (reference sequence). The CDR3 reads CASSLSAGAAYEQYF. CDR3 nucleotides: TGTGCCAGCAGTTTATCGGCAGGGGCAGCCTACGAGCAGTACTTC.

This sequence joins TRBV5-1 and TRBJ2-2; unclear D gene. Trimming cost V 1 base and J 4 bases, with 8 bases left between them. In germline, CDR1 is SGHRS, CDR2 YFSETQ. The CDR3 contains 14 residues. The CDR3 DNA reads as TGCGCCAGCAGCTTGACGGCAACCACCGGGGAGCTGTTTTTT. Its protein product is CASSLTATTGELFF.

CDR3 loop: CASSVVGTSVHEQFF. In nucleotides, the CDR3 is TGTGCCAGCAGCGTAGTAGGGACTAGCGTTCATGAGCAGTTCTTC. The chain recombines TRBV9 with TRBJ2-1, with 10 positions matching TRBD2. V was clipped by 0 bases and J by 8 bases; unmatched bases: 5. The germline V gene encodes CDR1 SGDLS and CDR2 YYNGEE. This CDR3 has 15 residues. Combining the CDR3 with reference TRBV9 and TRBJ2-1 gives the whole variable domain DSGVTQTPKHLITATGQRVTLRCSPRSGDLSVYWYQQSLDQGLQFLIQYYNGEERAKGNILERFSAQQFPDLHSELNLSSLELGDSALYFCASSVVGTSVHEQFFGPGTRLTVL.

This sequence joins TRBV27 and TRBJ1-6; D is perhaps TRBD1 (6 bases). V dropped 1 base and J dropped 3 bases, with 13 bases sitting between them. The CDR3 covers 17 residues. CDR1 is MNHEY, CDR2 SMNVEV, per germline (reference sequence). The CDR3 DNA reads TGTGCCAGCAGTTTATACGGGGGCGGGCTCTATAATTCACCCCTCCACTTT. This gives the protein CASSLYGGGLYNSPLHF.

This clone was recorded once. This chain connects TRBV5-1 to TRBJ2-7; the match to TRBD2 covers 14 bases. V lost 0 bases and J lost 4; bases outside the gene matches: 9. Germline V gene lookup returns CDR1 SGHRS and CDR2 YFSETQ. CDR3 length: 18 residues. CDR3 protein: CASSLGTSGRPHWYEQYF. Here the CDR3 DNA reads TGCGCCAGCAGCTTGGGGACTAGCGGGAGGCCCCATTGGTACGAGCAGTACTTC.

The chain employs TRBV6-1 and TRBJ2-2, with 8 bases matching TRBD2. The ends lost 4 bases at V and 7 bases at J; junction bases unmatched: 8. The length of the CDR3 is 15 residues. CDR1 is MNHNS and CDR2 is SASEGT in the germline V gene. CDR3 DNA sequence: TGTGCCAGCAGTGTAATTAGCGGGACAAACGGGGAGCTGTTTTTT. The encoded protein is CASSVISGTNGELFF.

The V call is TRBV19, the J call TRBJ2-1; D remains ambiguous. The germline V and J ends were trimmed by 5 bases and 2 bases, with 4 bases remaining between them. Germline V lookup: CDR1 LNHDA, CDR2 SQIVND (reference sequence). The length of the CDR3 is 12 residues. DNA of the CDR3: TGTGCCAGTAGTGGGCCCTACAATGAGCAGTTCTTC. It yields the protein CASSGPYNEQFF. Full variable domain (missing parts from reference TRBV19 and TRBJ2-1): DGGITQSPKYLFRKEGQNVTLSCEQNLNHDAMYWYRQDPGQGLRLIYYSQIVNDFQKGDIAEGYSVSREKKESFPLTVTSAQKNPTAFYLCASSGPYNEQFFGPGTRLTVL.

The J gene is TRBJ2-1, the V gene TRBV19; D is unresolved. CDR1 is LNHDA and CDR2 is SQIVND in the germline V gene (reference sequence). The CDR3 runs 15 residues. V was pared by 3 bases and J by 5 bases, with 14 bases between. CDR3 loop: CASSMGRTYNNEQFF. As DNA, the CDR3 is TGTGCCAGTAGTATGGGTCGTACCTACAACAATGAGCAGTTCTTC. The full variable domain, completed using reference TRBV19 and TRBJ2-1, is DGGITQSPKYLFRKEGQNVTLSCEQNLNHDAMYWYRQDPGQGLRLIYYSQIVNDFQKGDIAEGYSVSREKKESFPLTVTSAQKNPTAFYLCASSMGRTYNNEQFFGPGTRLTVL.